The count of the clone carrying this TCR beta chain is one. The sample is drawn from a study of blood T cell repertoires in COVID-19. About the research overall: Samples came from the United States, Italy and Spain, spanning acute and convalescent COVID-19.

Germline loops: CDR1 SQVTM, CDR2 ANQGSEA. The CDR3 consists of 12 residues. V lost 7 bases to trimming and J lost 4 bases, with 14 bases between them. Per the original data handling: Reference gene primer amplification yielded estimated nucleated cell counts. The data were produced by immunoSEQ multiplex PCR, yet TCRdb's version contains in-frame clones alone and is incomplete. V, J and clone size were drawn from that table, and D and trimming were deduced from the DNA. The sample has around 220,000 clones; 75% to 85% are singletons. The sample consisted of PBMCs or T cells enriched from blood (not recorded which). This clonotype was sampled from a woman aged 40 to 50 with acute COVID-19. The chain employs TRBV29-1 and TRBJ2-7, with D perhaps matching TRBD1 (7 bases). The CDR3 DNA reads as TGCAGCGCAGAGACAGGGAGGTACGAGCAGTACTTC. Translating gives CSAETGRYEQYF.